These 9 T cell receptor beta chains share one sample of origin, sequenced in a study of chemoradiotherapy in HPV16-positive cancers. Profiled with immunoSEQ multiplex PCR; TCRdb holds only in-frame clones, not every one. The sample contains 8,000 to 10,000 clones, around 70% of which appear only once. Sampling was carried out from a patient who underwent chemoradiotherapy. These receptors came from a human donor with HPV-associated anogenital cancer.

This clone was picked up a small number of times. The rearrangement uses TRBV9 and TRBJ1-6; TRBD1 might be the D (6 bases). Trimming took off 3 bases at V and 8 bases at J, with 12 bases between the two ends. Germline CDR1 reads SGDLS; CDR2 reads YYNGEE. CDR3 length equals 14 residues. This chain's CDR3 is CASSEQGLDSPLHF. For the CDR3, the DNA is TGTGCCAGCAGCGAACAGGGCTTAGATTCACCCCTCCACTTT.

The CDR3 spells CSAAGHLNTEAFF. In nucleotides, the CDR3 is TGCAGCGCCGCGGGACATTTGAACACTGAAGCTTTCTTT. The rearrangement uses TRBV29-1 and TRBJ1-1, with TRBD1 as a possible D gene (6 bases). Germline V CDR1 and CDR2: SQVTM, ANQGSEA. Trimming stripped 7 bases from V and 0 bases from J, with 12 bases between. The CDR3 has 13 amino acids. The full variable domain, in which reference TRBV29-1 and TRBJ1-1 provide the parts outside the CDR3, is SAVISQKPSRDICQRGTSLTIQCQVDSQVTMMFWYRQQPGQSLTLIATANQGSEATYESGFVIDKFPISRPNLTFSTLTVSNMSPEDSSIYLCSAAGHLNTEAFFGQGTRLTVV.

V is TRBV11-2 and J is TRBJ2-3; D uncertain. The germline gives CDR1 SGHAT, CDR2 FQNNGV. The CDR3 loop spans 17 amino acids. V lost 7 bases and J 0 bases, leaving 20 bases between the germline ends. The DNA for the CDR3 is TGTGCCAGCACCCCCGCCCTTCTACTCTCTAGCACAGATACGCAGTATTTT. It specifies CASTPALLLSSTDTQYF.

This clone came up once. The rearrangement joins TRBV29-1 to TRBJ1-2; maybe TRBD1 (5 bases). The CDR3 has 14 amino acids. Trimming left V 1 base short and J 2 bases short, with 11 bases between. Germline CDR1 is SQVTM and CDR2 is ANQGSEA. The CDR3 spells CSVEAGDRNYGYTF. The DNA for the CDR3 is TGCAGCGTTGAAGCGGGAGACAGAAACTATGGCTACACCTTC.

This clone is medium-sized within its sample. The chain couples TRBV19 to TRBJ1-1; no clear D gene. Germline CDR1 reads LNHDA; CDR2 reads SQIVND (reference sequence). The CDR3 covers 14 residues. Trimming shortened V by 4 bases and J by 2 bases, and 11 bases separated the two germline ends. Written as DNA, the CDR3 is TGTGCCAGTAGTACCCTGGCGCTTAACACTGAAGCTTTCTTT. Its protein product is CASSTLALNTEAFF.

This clone has more than one count but fewer than ten. The chain is built from TRBV28 and TRBJ1-4; 7 bases agree with TRBD1. CDR3 length: 15 amino acids. The germline CDR1 and CDR2 sequences are MDHEN and SYDVKM. V dropped 6 bases and J dropped 8; count of bases not matched to a gene: 12. The CDR3, as DNA: TGTGCCAGCAGGGGACAGACAGGGATTGTGGAAAAACTGTTTTTT. Its protein is CASRGQTGIVEKLFF.

This clone was seen only once. The J gene is TRBJ1-4, the V gene TRBV7-2; tentatively, D is TRBD1 (5 bases). V was shortened by 5 bases and J by 8 bases, with 18 bases between the two germline ends. In germline, CDR1 is SGHTA, CDR2 FQGNSA. The CDR3 is 15 amino acids. The CDR3 DNA is TGTGCCAGCAGCCCCGGGACCTGGCGAGGAGAAAAACTGTTTTTT. It codes for CASSPGTWRGEKLFF.

V gene TRBV5-1 combines with J gene TRBJ1-4, with D perhaps matching TRBD1 (6 bases). The CDR3 extends over 14 amino acids. The germline CDR1 and CDR2 sequences are SGHRS and YFSETQ. V lost 4 bases to trimming and J lost 5 bases, with 12 bases between them. The CDR3 nucleotides are TGCGCCAGCAGCCCGGGGGCGGGGAATGAAAAACTGTTTTTT. This sequence encodes CASSPGAGNEKLFF.

CDR3 DNA: TGTGCCAGCAGCGTAGCGGGCCCCGGGACTACCATATATTTT. This codes for CASSVAGPGTTIYF. The chain uses TRBV9 and TRBJ1-3, with D tentatively TRBD1 (5 bases). Looked up from germline, CDR1 is SGDLS and CDR2 is YYNGEE. Between the trimmed V and J ends, which lost 0 bases and 10 bases, there was a span of 14 bases. The CDR3 has 14 amino acids.